This T cell receptor beta chain was sequenced in a study of metastatic and nonmetastatic thyroid tumors. TCRdb redid the clone calls on the PCR reads using MiXCR. The sample carries some 31,000 clones, approximately 7.4% recorded once. Thyroid surgery took place with no prior treatment in any patient. The study, taken as a whole, reports: Benign nodules reportedly had significantly lower TCR beta diversity than malignant thyroid tumors in blood and tumor.

This clone was detected many times. Antigen unknown. J lost 0 bases, V lost 4 bases, and 3 bases had no gene match. Germline V gene data show CDR1 as MDHEN and CDR2 as SYDVKM. The CDR3 loop spans 16 amino acids. Sequencing was performed on blood. The chain employs TRBV28 and TRBJ1-4; 9 nucleotides match TRBD1. This clonotype was obtained from a female donor with papillary thyroid cancer or a benign thyroid nodule (not recorded which). Some clones in this sample may be carry-over from other donors' samples. This CDR3 is CASSSTGGSTNEKLFF. The CDR3 coding sequence is TGTGCCAGCAGTTCCACAGGGGGCTCAACTAATGAAAAACTGTTTTTT.